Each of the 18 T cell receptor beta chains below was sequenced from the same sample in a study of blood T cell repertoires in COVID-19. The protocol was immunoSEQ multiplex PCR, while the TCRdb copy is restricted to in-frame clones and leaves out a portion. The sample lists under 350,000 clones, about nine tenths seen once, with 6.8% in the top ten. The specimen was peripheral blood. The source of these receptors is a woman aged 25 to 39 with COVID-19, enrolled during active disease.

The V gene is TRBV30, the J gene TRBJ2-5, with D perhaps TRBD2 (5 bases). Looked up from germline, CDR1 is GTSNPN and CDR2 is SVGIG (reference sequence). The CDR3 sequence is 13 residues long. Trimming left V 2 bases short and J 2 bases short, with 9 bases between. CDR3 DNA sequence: TGTGCCTGGAGTCCGGACTTACAAGAGACCCAGTACTTC. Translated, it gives CAWSPDLQETQYF.

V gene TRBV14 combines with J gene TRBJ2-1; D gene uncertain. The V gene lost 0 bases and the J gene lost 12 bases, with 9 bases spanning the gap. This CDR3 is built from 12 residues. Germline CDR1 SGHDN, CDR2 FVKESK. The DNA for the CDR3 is TGTGCCAGCAGCCAAGAATACAACAGGCAGTTCTTC. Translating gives CASSQEYNRQFF.

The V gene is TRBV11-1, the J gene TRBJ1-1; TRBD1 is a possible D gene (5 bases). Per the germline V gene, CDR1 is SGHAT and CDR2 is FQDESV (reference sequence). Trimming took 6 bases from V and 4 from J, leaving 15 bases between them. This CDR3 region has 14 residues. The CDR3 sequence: CASRKTPGGTEAFF. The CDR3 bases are TGTGCCAGCAGAAAGACCCCGGGGGGCACTGAAGCTTTCTTT.

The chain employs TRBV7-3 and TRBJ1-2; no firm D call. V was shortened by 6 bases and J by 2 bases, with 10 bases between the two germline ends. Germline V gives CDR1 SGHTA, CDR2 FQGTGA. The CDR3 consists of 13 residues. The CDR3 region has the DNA TGTGCCAGCAGTCGTGACGGGAACTATGGCTACACCTTC. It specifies CASSRDGNYGYTF.

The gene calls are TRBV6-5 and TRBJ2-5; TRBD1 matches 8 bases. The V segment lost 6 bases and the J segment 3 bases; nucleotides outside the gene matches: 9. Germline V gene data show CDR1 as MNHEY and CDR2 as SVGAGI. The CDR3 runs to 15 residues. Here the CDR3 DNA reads TGTGCCAGCAGCCGTACGGGACAGGCAAAAGAGACCCAGTACTTC. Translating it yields CASSRTGQAKETQYF.

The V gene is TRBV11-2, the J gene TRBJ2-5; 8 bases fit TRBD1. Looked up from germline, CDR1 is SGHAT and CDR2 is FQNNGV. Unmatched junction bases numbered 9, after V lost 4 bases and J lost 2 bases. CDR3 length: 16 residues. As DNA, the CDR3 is TGTGCCAGCAGCTCAGACAGGGGAAGCCTTCAAGAGACCCAGTACTTC. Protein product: CASSSDRGSLQETQYF.

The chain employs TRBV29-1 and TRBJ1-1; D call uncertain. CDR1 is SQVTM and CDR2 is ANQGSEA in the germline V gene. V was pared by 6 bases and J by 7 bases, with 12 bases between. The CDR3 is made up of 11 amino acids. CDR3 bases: TGCAGCGTATGCTCGGGGATTGAAGCTTTCTTT. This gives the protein CSVCSGIEAFF.

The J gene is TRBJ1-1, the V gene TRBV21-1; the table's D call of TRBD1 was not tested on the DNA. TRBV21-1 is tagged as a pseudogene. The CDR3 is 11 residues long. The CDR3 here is CASSAWTEAFF. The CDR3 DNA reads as TGTGCCAGCAGCGCCTGGACAGAAGCTTTCTTT.

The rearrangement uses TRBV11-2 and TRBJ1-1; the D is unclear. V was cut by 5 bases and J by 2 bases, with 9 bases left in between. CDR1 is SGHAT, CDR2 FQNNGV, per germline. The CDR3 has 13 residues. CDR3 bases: TGTGCCAGCAGCCAATACCTAAACACTGAAGCTTTCTTT. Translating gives CASSQYLNTEAFF. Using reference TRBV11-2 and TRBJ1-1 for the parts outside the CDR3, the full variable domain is EAGVAQSPRYKIIEKRQSVAFWCNPISGHATLYWYQQILGQGPKLLIQFQNNGVVDDSQLPKDRFSAERLKGVDSTLKIQPAKLEDSAVYLCASSQYLNTEAFFGQGTRLTVV.

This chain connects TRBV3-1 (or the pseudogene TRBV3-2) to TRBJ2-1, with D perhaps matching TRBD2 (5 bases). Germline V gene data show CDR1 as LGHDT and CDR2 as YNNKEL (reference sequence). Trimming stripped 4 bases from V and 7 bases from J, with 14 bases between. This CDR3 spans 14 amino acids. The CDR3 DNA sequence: TGTGCCAGCAGCCCGGAGGCTTCGACGAATGAGCAGTTCTTC. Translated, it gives CASSPEASTNEQFF.

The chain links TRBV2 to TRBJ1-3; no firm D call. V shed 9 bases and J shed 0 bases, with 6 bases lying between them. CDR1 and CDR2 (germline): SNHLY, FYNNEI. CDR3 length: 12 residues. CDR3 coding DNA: TGTGCCAGACAGTACTCTGGAAACACCATATATTTT. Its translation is CARQYSGNTIYF.

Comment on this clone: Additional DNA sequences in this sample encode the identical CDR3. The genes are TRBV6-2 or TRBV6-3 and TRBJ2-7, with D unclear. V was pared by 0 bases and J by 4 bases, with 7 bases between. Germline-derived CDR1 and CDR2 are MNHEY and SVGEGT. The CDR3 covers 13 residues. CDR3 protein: CASSYSTAYEQYF. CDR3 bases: TGTGCCAGCAGTTACTCGACTGCTTACGAGCAGTACTTC.

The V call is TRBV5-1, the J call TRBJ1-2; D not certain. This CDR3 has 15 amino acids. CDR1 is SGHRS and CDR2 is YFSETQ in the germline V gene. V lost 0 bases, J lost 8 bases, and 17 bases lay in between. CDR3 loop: CASSLGHVTSEGYTF. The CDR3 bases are TGCGCCAGCAGCTTGGGTCATGTCACCTCAGAAGGCTACACCTTC.

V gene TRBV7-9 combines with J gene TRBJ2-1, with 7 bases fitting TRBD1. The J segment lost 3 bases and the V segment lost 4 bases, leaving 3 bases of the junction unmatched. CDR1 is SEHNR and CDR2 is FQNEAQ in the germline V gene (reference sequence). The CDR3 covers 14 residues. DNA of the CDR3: TGTGCCAGCAGCTGGGGACAGCGCTACAATGAGCAGTTCTTC. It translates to CASSWGQRYNEQFF.

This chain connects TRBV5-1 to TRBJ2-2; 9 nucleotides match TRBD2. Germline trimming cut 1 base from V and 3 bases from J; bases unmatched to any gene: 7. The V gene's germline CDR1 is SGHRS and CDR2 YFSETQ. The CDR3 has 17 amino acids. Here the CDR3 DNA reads TGCGCCAGCAGCTTGCGTAGCGGGGGACCCTACACCGGGGAGCTGTTTTTT. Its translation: CASSLRSGGPYTGELFF.

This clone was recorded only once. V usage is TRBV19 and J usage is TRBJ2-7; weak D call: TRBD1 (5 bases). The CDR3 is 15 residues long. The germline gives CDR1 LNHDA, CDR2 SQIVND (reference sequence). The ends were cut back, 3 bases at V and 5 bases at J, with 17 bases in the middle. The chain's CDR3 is CASSIQGRVTHEQYF. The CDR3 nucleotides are TGTGCCAGTAGTATCCAGGGCAGGGTGACCCACGAGCAGTACTTC. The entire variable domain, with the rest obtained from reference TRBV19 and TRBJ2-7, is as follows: DGGITQSPKYLFRKEGQNVTLSCEQNLNHDAMYWYRQDPGQGLRLIYYSQIVNDFQKGDIAEGYSVSREKKESFPLTVTSAQKNPTAFYLCASSIQGRVTHEQYFGPGTRLTVT.

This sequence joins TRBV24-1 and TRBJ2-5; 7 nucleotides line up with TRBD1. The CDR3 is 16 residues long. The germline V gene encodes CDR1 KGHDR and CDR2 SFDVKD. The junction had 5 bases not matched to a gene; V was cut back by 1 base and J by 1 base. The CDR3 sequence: CATSDLKNRGQETQYF. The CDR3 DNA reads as TGTGCCACCAGTGATTTAAAGAACAGGGGCCAAGAGACCCAGTACTTC.

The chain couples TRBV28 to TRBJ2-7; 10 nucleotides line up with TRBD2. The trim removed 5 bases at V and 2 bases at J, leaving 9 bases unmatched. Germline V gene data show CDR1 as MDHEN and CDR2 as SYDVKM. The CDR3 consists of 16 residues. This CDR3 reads CASSRGIAGGTYEQYF. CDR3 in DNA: TGTGCCAGCAGTCGAGGGATAGCGGGAGGAACCTACGAGCAGTACTTC. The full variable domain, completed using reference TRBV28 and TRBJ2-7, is DVKVTQSSRYLVKRTGEKVFLECVQDMDHENMFWYRQDPGLGLRLIYFSYDVKMKEKGDIPEGYSVSREKKERFSLILESASTNQTSMYLCASSRGIAGGTYEQYFGPGTRLTVT.